Presented here are 22 T cell receptor beta chains from one specimen sequenced in a study of shared clonotypes between healthy human individuals. Data came from immunoSEQ multiplex PCR; TCRdb stores just in-frame clones and leaves some out. The repertoire includes 1.6 million or so clones, around 98.5% of them detected once, and roughly 0.36% sits in the top ten. Sequencing used naive CD4+ T cells sorted from blood. Documented subset: CD45RA+ positively selected. Receptors originate from a man in his thirties or forties in good health.

Worth noting for this clone: It is unclear where the CDR3 begins or ends on the DNA, so no DNA is shown, and the CDR3 is as TCRdb lists it. The chain is built from TRBV28 and TRBJ1-2; the table names TRBD1, a call not compared with the DNA. The V gene's germline CDR1 is MDHEN and CDR2 SYDVKM. The length of the CDR3 is 15 amino acids, counting both ends. This chain's CDR3 is CASSSSGQGDYGYTF.

This chain links TRBV28 with TRBJ2-7; D is uncertain. Germline values: CDR1 MDHEN, CDR2 SYDVKM. V lost 4 bases, J lost 3 bases, and 10 bases lay in between. CDR3 length: 13 amino acids. The chain's CDR3 is CASSSSRYYEQYF. CDR3 DNA sequence: TGTGCCAGCAGTTCCTCCAGATACTACGAGCAGTACTTC. The full variable domain, in which reference TRBV28 and TRBJ2-7 provide the parts outside the CDR3, is DVKVTQSSRYLVKRTGEKVFLECVQDMDHENMFWYRQDPGLGLRLIYFSYDVKMKEKGDIPEGYSVSREKKERFSLILESASTNQTSMYLCASSSSRYYEQYFGPGTRLTVT.

Details on this clone: This CDR3 is also generated by other DNA sequences in the sample. Written as DNA, the CDR3 is TGCAGCGTTGAAACAGGGTCCACTGAAGCTTTCTTT. Translating it yields CSVETGSTEAFF. V gene TRBV29-1 combines with J gene TRBJ1-1, with D maybe TRBD1 (6 bases). This CDR3 spans 12 amino acids. Per germline, CDR1 SQVTM and CDR2 ANQGSEA. V was cut by 2 bases and J by 4 bases, with 8 bases left in between. The variable domain in full, completed from reference TRBV29-1 and TRBJ1-1, reads SAVISQKPSRDICQRGTSLTIQCQVDSQVTMMFWYRQQPGQSLTLIATANQGSEATYESGFVIDKFPISRPNLTFSTLTVSNMSPEDSSIYLCSVETGSTEAFFGQGTRLTVV.

This chain connects TRBV6-5 to TRBJ2-6; D is perhaps TRBD1 (6 bases). The V gene's germline CDR1 is MNHEY and CDR2 SVGAGI. The CDR3 is 15 amino acids. Trimming left V 7 bases short and J 7 bases short, with 17 bases between. The CDR3 reads CASTRDNTRANVLTF. In nucleotides, the CDR3 is TGTGCCAGCACCAGGGACAACACGCGAGCCAACGTCCTGACTTTC.

The rearrangement links TRBV13 to TRBJ1-1, with 8 bases matching TRBD1. Germline values: CDR1 PRHDT, CDR2 FYEKMQ (reference sequence). With 5 bases clipped from V and 1 base from J, the junction kept 6 bases outside the gene matches. The CDR3 extends over 15 amino acids. CDR3 nucleotides: TGTGCCAGCAGCGGGTACGGACAGGGGAACACTGAAGCTTTCTTT. This encodes CASSGYGQGNTEAFF.

The chain joins TRBV10-3 to TRBJ1-2, with 10 nucleotides matching TRBD1. V was pared by 0 bases and J by 6 bases, with 1 base of the junction left unmatched. Germline values: CDR1 ENHRY, CDR2 SYGVKD. The CDR3 is 14 amino acids. Here the CDR3 DNA reads TGTGCCATCAGTGAGTCGGGGACAGGGGATGGCTACACCTTC. As protein: CAISESGTGDGYTF.

This rearrangement joins TRBV10-3 to TRBJ1-2; no clear D gene. The CDR3 has 13 amino acids. Trimming cost V 4 bases and J 7 bases, with 13 bases left between them. Germline V gene lookup returns CDR1 ENHRY and CDR2 SYGVKD. The CDR3 here is CAISATREGGYTF. Here the CDR3 DNA reads TGTGCCATCAGTGCTACCCGGGAGGGTGGCTACACCTTC.

The rearrangement uses TRBV5-8 and TRBJ2-7; no reliable D call. Trimming stripped 4 bases from V and 0 bases from J, with 11 bases between. The CDR3 totals 14 residues. Germline lookup yields CDR1 SGHTS and CDR2 YDEGEE. The CDR3 DNA reads as TGTGCCAGCAGCCGCCGTGGTGGCTCCTACGAGCAGTACTTC. As protein: CASSRRGGSYEQYF.

V and J are TRBV6-6 and TRBJ1-2, with D hard to call. Germline V lookup: CDR1 MNHNY, CDR2 SVGAGI (reference sequence). V was cut by 2 bases and J by 4 bases, with 11 bases left in between. The CDR3 length is 14 residues. In nucleotides, the CDR3 is TGTGCCAGCAGTTACGACCGGGTCACCTATGGCTACACCTTC. Protein: CASSYDRVTYGYTF.

This sequence joins TRBV10-1 and TRBJ2-1, with 8 bases fitting TRBD2. Germline assignment: CDR1 WNHNN and CDR2 SYGVQD (reference sequence). V shed 5 bases and J 3 bases; nucleotides not matched to a gene: 6. The CDR3 is made up of 15 amino acids. CDR3 region: CASSSAGRVYNEQFF. In DNA form, the CDR3 reads TGCGCCAGCAGTTCCGCCGGGAGGGTCTACAATGAGCAGTTCTTC.

The chain combines TRBV2 with TRBJ2-7; 7 nucleotides align to TRBD1. The CDR3 loop spans 15 amino acids. Germline lookup yields CDR1 SNHLY and CDR2 FYNNEI. The ends lost 6 bases at V and 0 bases at J; junction bases unmatched: 8. The CDR3 coding sequence is TGTGCCAGCAGGGGGGCGACAGGGCCCTCCTACGAGCAGTACTTC. It is translated as CASRGATGPSYEQYF.

The rearrangement uses TRBV5-1 and TRBJ1-4, with 7 bases identical to TRBD1. The CDR3 contains 16 residues. J lost 6 bases, V lost 4 bases, and 12 bases had no gene match. Germline CDR1 is SGHRS and CDR2 is YFSETQ. The CDR3 region is CASSREGAQVYEKLFF. In DNA, the CDR3 is TGCGCCAGCAGCCGGGAGGGGGCGCAGGTTTATGAAAAACTGTTTTTT.

The chain couples TRBV10-3 to TRBJ2-5; no reliable D call. The CDR3 loop spans 13 amino acids. Trimming cost V 10 bases and J 4 bases, with 16 bases left between them. The germline V gene has CDR1 ENHRY and CDR2 SYGVKD. CDR3 loop: CATADGVGETQYF. CDR3 bases: TGTGCCACCGCAGATGGGGTTGGAGAGACCCAGTACTTC.

This clone appeared once. The chain recombines TRBV6-1 with TRBJ2-1; TRBD1 might be the D (5 bases). Germline lookup yields CDR1 MNHNS and CDR2 SASEGT. This CDR3 is built from 12 residues. Deletions cut 5 bases from V and 7 bases from J, with 9 bases between. The CDR3 protein is CASSMQGNEQFF. The DNA of the CDR3 is TGTGCCAGCAGTATGCAGGGTAATGAGCAGTTCTTC.

The J gene is TRBJ2-3, the V gene TRBV28; D unclear. CDR3 length: 14 residues. Trimming took off 5 bases at V and 4 bases at J, with 13 bases between the two ends. Germline V gene data show CDR1 as MDHEN and CDR2 as SYDVKM. Written as DNA, the CDR3 is TGTGCCAGCAGTCTGCCCTGGTCGGCAGATACGCAGTATTTT. It yields the protein CASSLPWSADTQYF.

This chain uses TRBV5-1 with TRBJ2-2, with a weak D call TRBD1 (6 bases). The CDR3 is made up of 16 amino acids. V lost 4 bases and J 1 base, leaving 14 bases between the germline ends. Germline V gives CDR1 SGHRS, CDR2 YFSETQ. CDR3 loop: CASSPQQGRNTGELFF. The CDR3 coding sequence is TGCGCCAGCAGCCCGCAACAGGGACGGAACACCGGGGAGCTGTTTTTT.

This chain uses TRBV28 with TRBJ2-5; 7 bases are shared with TRBD1. The CDR3 length is 16 residues. The germline gives CDR1 MDHEN, CDR2 SYDVKM. Trimming at V came to 6 bases and at J to 1 base, leaving 11 bases not matched to a gene. Here the CDR3 reads CASSRITGVSQETQYF. CDR3 in DNA: TGTGCCAGCAGCCGTATCACAGGGGTCTCCCAAGAGACCCAGTACTTC.

The rearrangement links TRBV18 to TRBJ2-3, with TRBD2 as a possible D gene (5 bases). Germline V gene data show CDR1 as KGHSH and CDR2 as LQKENI. The CDR3 totals 15 residues. V lost 3 bases and J 2 bases, leaving 12 bases between the germline ends. The chain's CDR3 is CASSPKLASTDTQYF. DNA for the CDR3: TGTGCCAGCTCACCCAAGCTAGCCTCCACAGATACGCAGTATTTT.

The V call is TRBV5-4, the J call TRBJ2-1; TRBD2 matches 8 bases. The CDR3 consists of 16 residues. Looked up from germline, CDR1 is SGHNT and CDR2 is YYREEE (reference sequence). J lost 7 bases, V lost 0 bases, and 9 bases had no gene match. Here the CDR3 DNA reads TGTGCCAGCAGCTTGGGTCTAGCGGGTTTAGTTAATGAGCAGTTCTTC. It is translated as CASSLGLAGLVNEQFF.

This rearrangement joins TRBV5-4 to TRBJ2-7; 12 bases match TRBD1. This CDR3 has 15 amino acids. Trimming at V came to 1 base and at J to 7 bases, leaving 6 bases not matched to a gene. Germline V gene data show CDR1 as SGHNT and CDR2 as YYREEE (reference sequence). The CDR3 spells CASSLPGQGAGEQYF. The CDR3 DNA follows: TGTGCCAGCAGCTTGCCGGGACAGGGGGCCGGGGAGCAGTACTTC.

The V gene is TRBV5-6, the J gene TRBJ2-7, with D perhaps matching TRBD1 (5 bases). Looked up from germline, CDR1 is SGHDT and CDR2 is YYEEEE. Trimming pared 0 bases from V and 5 bases from J, leaving 12 bases between. The CDR3 extends over 14 amino acids. The DNA of the CDR3 is TGTGCCAGCAGCTTGGTTCCTGGCAGGGACGAGCAGTACTTC. Translating gives CASSLVPGRDEQYF. The full variable domain, completed using reference TRBV5-6 and TRBJ2-7, is DAGVTQSPTHLIKTRGQQVTLRCSPKSGHDTVSWYQQALGQGPQFIFQYYEEEERQRGNFPDRFSGHQFPNYSSELNVNALLLGDSALYLCASSLVPGRDEQYFGPGTRLTVT.

CDR3 in DNA: TGTGCCAGCAGTTTGTCTCCCGTAACCGAAAAACTGTTTTTT. Encoded protein: CASSLSPVTEKLFF. V usage is TRBV28 and J usage is TRBJ1-4, with no clear D. Germline CDR1 and CDR2: MDHEN and SYDVKM. Trimming removed 3 bases from V and 8 bases from J, with 13 bases in between. The CDR3 spans 14 residues.